The clone carrying this T cell receptor (beta chain) was recorded a few times. The data derive from a study of T cell responses to AZD1222 COVID-19 vaccine. The junction had 7 bases not matched to a gene; V was cut back by 0 bases and J by 0 bases. Germline-derived CDR1 and CDR2 are LGHNT and FRNRAP. The CDR3 loop spans 17 amino acids. Profiled with immunoSEQ multiplex PCR; TCRdb holds only in-frame clones, not every one. Here the sample spans 150,000 to 160,000 clones, roughly nine tenths being singletons. Specimen: peripheral blood, collected on day 0 of AZD1222 vaccination. The gene calls are TRBV12-5 and TRBJ1-2, with TRBD1 matching over 7 bases. The TCR comes from an adult in good health. CDR3 sequence (DNA): TGTGCTAGTGGTTTGGTACGGGGGCAGGGGGCTAACTATGGCTACACCTTC. This sequence encodes CASGLVRGQGANYGYTF.